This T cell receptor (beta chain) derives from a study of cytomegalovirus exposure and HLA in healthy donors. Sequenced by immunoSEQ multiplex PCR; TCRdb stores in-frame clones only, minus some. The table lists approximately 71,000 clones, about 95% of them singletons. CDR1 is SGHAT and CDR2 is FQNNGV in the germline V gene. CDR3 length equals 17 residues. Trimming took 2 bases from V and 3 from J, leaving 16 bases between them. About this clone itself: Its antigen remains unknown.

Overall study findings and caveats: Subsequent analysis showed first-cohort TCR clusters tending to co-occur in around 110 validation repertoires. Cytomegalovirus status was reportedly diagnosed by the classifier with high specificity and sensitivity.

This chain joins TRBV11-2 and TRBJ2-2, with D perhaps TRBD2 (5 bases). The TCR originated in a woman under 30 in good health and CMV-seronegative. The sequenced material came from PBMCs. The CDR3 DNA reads TGTGCCAGCAGCTTAACCCGGGGTCTAGCTTACACCGGGGAGCTGTTTTTT. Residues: CASSLTRGLAYTGELFF. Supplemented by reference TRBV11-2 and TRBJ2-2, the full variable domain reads EAGVAQSPRYKIIEKRQSVAFWCNPISGHATLYWYQQILGQGPKLLIQFQNNGVVDDSQLPKDRFSAERLKGVDSTLKIQPAKLEDSAVYLCASSLTRGLAYTGELFFGEGSRLTVL.